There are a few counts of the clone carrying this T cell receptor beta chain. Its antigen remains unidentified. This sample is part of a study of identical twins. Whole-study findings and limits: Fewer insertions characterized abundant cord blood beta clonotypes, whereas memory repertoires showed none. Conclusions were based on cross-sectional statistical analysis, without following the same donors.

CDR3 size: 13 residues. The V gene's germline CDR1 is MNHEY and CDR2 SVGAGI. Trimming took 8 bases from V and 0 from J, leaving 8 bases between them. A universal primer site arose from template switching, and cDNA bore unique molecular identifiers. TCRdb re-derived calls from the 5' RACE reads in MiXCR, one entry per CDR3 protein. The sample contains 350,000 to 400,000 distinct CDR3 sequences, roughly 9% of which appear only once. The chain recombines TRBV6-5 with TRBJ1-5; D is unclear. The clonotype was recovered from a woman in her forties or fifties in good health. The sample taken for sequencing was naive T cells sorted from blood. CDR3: CASQEDSNQPQHF. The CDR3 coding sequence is TGTGCCAGCCAAGAAGATAGCAATCAGCCCCAGCATTTT.